Below are 22 T cell receptor beta chains sequenced from a single sample in a study of shared clonotypes between healthy human individuals. TCRdb's table, derived via immunoSEQ multiplex PCR, lists solely in-frame clones and lacks some. The sample yields about a million clones, 60% to 80% seen once. Sequencing was performed on memory CD4+ T cells from PBMCs. Subset of the sample: CD45RA-negative fraction. The receptors were sampled from a young man in good health. Some clones in this sample may be carry-over from other donors' samples.

This clone was seen only a few times. The gene calls are TRBV29-1 and TRBJ1-1; D remains unclear. CDR3 size: 13 residues. Germline assignment: CDR1 SQVTM and CDR2 ANQGSEA. V was cut by 3 bases and J by 5 bases, with 13 bases left in between. CDR3 loop: CSVDEIPRTEAFF. The CDR3 bases are TGCAGCGTTGACGAAATCCCGCGGACTGAAGCTTTCTTT.

This chain links TRBV7-8 with TRBJ1-5; 7 nucleotides align to TRBD1. The CDR3 extends over 16 amino acids. CDR1 and CDR2 (germline): SGHVS, FQNEAQ. V trimming: 5 bases; J trimming: 1 base; junction bases outside the gene matches: 8. CDR3 sequence (DNA): TGTGCCAGCAGCACCGCCCAGGGGGGAAGCAATCAGCCCCAGCATTTT. The encoded protein is CASSTAQGGSNQPQHF.

The rearrangement joins TRBV18 to TRBJ1-5; perhaps TRBD1 as D (6 bases). CDR3 length: 15 residues. The ends were cut back, 2 bases at V and 7 bases at J, with 15 bases in the middle. Germline values: CDR1 KGHSH, CDR2 LQKENI. The CDR3 DNA reads as TGTGCCAGCTCACCAACGGGGGCGAAGGACCAGCCCCAGCATTTT. It translates to CASSPTGAKDQPQHF. The full variable domain, completed using reference TRBV18 and TRBJ1-5, is NAGVMQNPRHLVRRRGQEARLRCSPMKGHSHVYWYRQLPEEGLKFMVYLQKENIIDESGMPKERFSAEFPKEGPSILRIQQVVRGDSAAYFCASSPTGAKDQPQHFGDGTRLSIL.

CDR3 residues: CAISGGQGAKRTEAFF. DNA for the CDR3: TGTGCCATCAGTGGGGGACAGGGGGCGAAAAGGACTGAAGCTTTCTTT. The V and J genes are TRBV10-3 and TRBJ1-1, with TRBD1 matching over 12 bases. After removal of 4 bases from V and 5 bases from J, the junction contained 8 bases not matched to a gene. Per germline, CDR1 ENHRY and CDR2 SYGVKD. The CDR3 extends over 16 amino acids.

This clone occurred a few times. V gene TRBV5-3 combines with J gene TRBJ1-4; no firm D call. TRBV5-3 is reported as an ORF; its role is uncertain. V was trimmed by 10 bases and J by 8 bases, leaving 21 bases between them. The length of the CDR3 is 14 residues. CDR3 protein: CAQTLARSLEKLFF. The DNA of the CDR3 is TGTGCCCAGACCCTTGCACGTAGCCTAGAAAAACTGTTTTTT.

V usage is TRBV19 and J usage is TRBJ2-1; 10 bases are a match to TRBD1. V trimming: 4 bases; J trimming: 12 bases; junction bases outside the gene matches: 12. The germline CDR1 and CDR2 sequences are LNHDA and SQIVND (reference sequence). The CDR3 covers 15 residues. The DNA of the CDR3 is TGTGCCAGTAGTAGGGGATCCGGGACAGGGGAAGTGCAGTTCTTC. This encodes CASSRGSGTGEVQFF. The variable domain in full, with the rest retrieved from reference TRBV19 and TRBJ2-1, is DGGITQSPKYLFRKEGQNVTLSCEQNLNHDAMYWYRQDPGQGLRLIYYSQIVNDFQKGDIAEGYSVSREKKESFPLTVTSAQKNPTAFYLCASSRGSGTGEVQFFGPGTRLTVL.

The chain recombines TRBV5-4 with TRBJ1-5; D might be TRBD1 (5 bases). There are 14 residues in the CDR3. Germline CDR1 is SGHNT and CDR2 is YYREEE (reference sequence). Trimming took 4 bases from V and 7 from J, leaving 15 bases between them. The CDR3 nucleotides read TGTGCCAGCAGCCCCGGCGGAGGGGACCAGCCCCAGCATTTT. Translating gives CASSPGGGDQPQHF. Using reference TRBV5-4 and TRBJ1-5 for the parts outside the CDR3, the full variable domain is ETGVTQSPTHLIKTRGQQVTLRCSSQSGHNTVSWYQQALGQGPQFIFQYYREEENGRGNFPPRFSGLQFPNYSSELNVNALELDDSALYLCASSPGGGDQPQHFGDGTRLSIL.

This clone was found a few times. The J gene is TRBJ1-1, the V gene TRBV30; maybe TRBD1 (6 bases). In germline, CDR1 is GTSNPN, CDR2 SVGIG (reference sequence). There are 11 residues in the CDR3. V lost 8 bases and J 5 bases, leaving 12 bases between the germline ends. CDR3 amino acids: CATTGRTEAFF. CDR3 nucleotides: TGTGCCACCACAGGGAGGACTGAAGCTTTCTTT.

This chain connects TRBV6-4 to TRBJ1-3; D is unresolved. Germline V lookup: CDR1 MRHNA, CDR2 SNTAGT. V lost 6 bases and J 0 bases, leaving 12 bases between the germline ends. The CDR3 runs 15 residues. This chain's CDR3 is CASRPDAFSGNTIYF. The CDR3 DNA is TGTGCCAGCAGGCCCGACGCCTTCTCTGGAAACACCATATATTTT.

This clone was seen just once. V and J are TRBV6-1 and TRBJ2-5; TRBD1 aligns across 7 bases. TRBJ2-7 explains the end of the DNA better; the J call may be wrong. The CDR3 has 14 amino acids. Germline lookup yields CDR1 MNHNS and CDR2 SASEGT. The CDR3 bases are TGTGCCAGCAGTGGGGGGACAGACCTCTACGAGCAGTACTTC. Its protein is CASSGGTDLYEQYF.

In its sample, this clone was seen a few times. J is TRBJ1-2 and V is TRBV18, with a tentative D call TRBD1 (5 bases). The CDR3 spans 12 residues. The V and J ends lost 3 bases and 5 bases respectively, with 7 bases between them. Germline V gene lookup returns CDR1 KGHSH and CDR2 LQKENI. The CDR3 spells CASSPGAYGYTF. The CDR3 DNA sequence: TGTGCCAGCTCACCCGGGGCGTATGGCTACACCTTC.

The chain joins TRBV10-3 to TRBJ1-2; TRBD1 is a possible D gene (6 bases). The V end was cut by 4 bases, the J end by 4 bases, with 10 bases between. The CDR3 extends over 13 amino acids. Germline-derived CDR1 and CDR2 are ENHRY and SYGVKD. The CDR3 nucleotides are TGTGCCATCAGTGCAGGGGTAGGCTATGGCTACACCTTC. This translates into CAISAGVGYGYTF.

The V call is TRBV10-3, the J call TRBJ1-2; D not certain. CDR1 is ENHRY and CDR2 is SYGVKD in the germline V gene. The CDR3 runs to 18 residues. The ends were cut back, 4 bases at V and 4 bases at J, with 25 bases in the middle. CDR3 region: CAISAIRALGKISYGYTF. The CDR3 region has the DNA TGTGCCATCAGTGCAATTAGGGCCTTGGGGAAGATATCCTATGGCTACACCTTC.

This clone was recorded only once. This CDR3 is also generated by other DNA sequences in the sample. The gene calls are TRBV7-9 and TRBJ1-2, with a tentative D call TRBD1 (6 bases). The CDR3 sequence is 13 residues long. V was cut by 5 bases and J by 2 bases, with 9 bases left in between. Germline assignment: CDR1 SEHNR and CDR2 FQNEAQ (reference sequence). The CDR3 DNA is TGTGCCAGCAGCCCCCAGGGGAACTATGGCTACACCTTC. It is translated as CASSPQGNYGYTF.

The CDR3 reads CASSERLLTQYF. Written as DNA, the CDR3 is TGTGCCAGCAGTGAGCGGCTGCTAACGCAGTATTTT. This chain links TRBV2 with TRBJ2-3; D remains ambiguous. This CDR3 contains 12 residues. Germline V gene data show CDR1 as SNHLY and CDR2 as FYNNEI. V was pared by 3 bases and J by 9 bases, with 10 bases between.

V gene TRBV4-3 combines with J gene TRBJ2-4; D is possibly TRBD1 or TRBD2 (5 bases each). This CDR3 region has 19 residues. Germline CDR1 is LGHNA and CDR2 is YSLEER. Between the trimmed V and J ends, which lost 3 bases and 0 bases, there was a span of 21 bases. The CDR3 here is CASSQGFSSPGAAKNIQYF. As DNA, the CDR3 is TGCGCCAGCAGCCAGGGATTCTCGAGTCCCGGGGCAGCCAAAAACATTCAGTACTTC.

As for this clone: Given a much more abundant clone one base away, this may be a read error. At the DNA level, this CDR3 is encoded by other sequences in the same sample as well. This chain links TRBV28 with TRBJ2-7; D uncertain. Germline CDR1 MDHEN, CDR2 SYDVKM. Deletions cut 6 bases from V and 2 bases from J, with 5 bases between. This CDR3 comprises 11 residues. CDR3 sequence reads: CASRATYEQYF. The CDR3 DNA reads TGTGCCAGCAGGGCCACCTACGAGCAGTACTTC.

The V and J genes are TRBV7-9 and TRBJ2-5; D possibly corresponds to TRBD1 (5 bases). V was trimmed by 1 base and J by 3 bases, leaving 9 bases between them. The germline CDR1 and CDR2 sequences are SEHNR and FQNEAQ (reference sequence). CDR3 length: 14 amino acids. CDR3 amino acids: CASSLDRTKETQYF. The CDR3 coding sequence is TGTGCCAGCAGCTTAGACAGGACCAAAGAGACCCAGTACTTC.

The chain couples TRBV15 to TRBJ1-4; 10 bases line up with TRBD1. This CDR3 is built from 14 residues. Germline-derived CDR1 and CDR2 are LNHNV and YYDKDF (reference sequence). V shed 3 bases, J shed 8 bases, and the junction held 3 bases outside the gene matches. As DNA, the CDR3 is TGTGCCACCAGCAGGGGACAGGGGCGCGAAAAACTGTTTTTT. Translated: CATSRGQGREKLFF.

This rearrangement joins TRBV6-1 to TRBJ1-3; D remains unclear. The CDR3 contains 14 residues. CDR1 and CDR2 (germline): MNHNS, SASEGT. V was pared by 0 bases and J by 4 bases, with 7 bases between. In DNA, the CDR3 is TGTGCCAGCAGTGAAGCCTTCCGGGGAAACACCATATATTTT. Translated, it gives CASSEAFRGNTIYF.

The genes are TRBV18 and TRBJ2-1; D uncertain. Trimming shortened V by 6 bases and J by 2 bases, and 17 bases separated the two germline ends. Germline V gene sequence: CDR1 KGHSH, CDR2 LQKENI. CDR3 size: 16 residues. CDR3 protein: CASSQNSPSAYNEQFF. CDR3 DNA: TGTGCCAGCTCGCAGAATAGTCCTTCCGCCTACAATGAGCAGTTCTTC.

This chain uses TRBV5-6 with TRBJ2-4; 9 bases are shared with TRBD1. Germline V gene lookup returns CDR1 SGHDT and CDR2 YYEEEE. V was clipped by 4 bases and J by 0 bases; unmatched bases: 11. The CDR3 sequence is 18 residues long. CDR3 nucleotide sequence: TGTGCCAGCAGCCTATTAGTACAGGGGGCACCAGCCAAAAACATTCAGTACTTC. Amino acid sequence: CASSLLVQGAPAKNIQYF.